This TCR beta chain was retrieved from a study of beta chain features in type 1 diabetes. Whole-study context: Cell yields, gender and age were similar in healthy donors and patients. Study conclusions and caveats: Patients with Type 1 diabetes showed moderately but significantly shorter TCRB CDR3s in all four CD4+ subsets.

As concerns this clone: Its target is unknown. At one end the junction does not follow the germline gene, possibly because of a read error.

The authors reverse transcribed all of the isolated RNA, so sequencing captured expressed TCRB transcripts. The protocol was immunoSEQ multiplex PCR, while the TCRdb copy is restricted to in-frame clones and leaves out a portion. Counted here are about 280,000 clones, 15% occurring once; the ten biggest clones make up 0.015% to 0.017%. Germline CDR1 and CDR2: GTSNPN and SVGIG (reference sequence). The CDR3 has 12 amino acids. The sequencing sample was made of naive CD4+ T cells from blood. This chain joins TRBV30 and TRBJ2-7; the D gene is possibly TRBD2 (5 bases). The sequence came from a man aged 18 to 30 with type 1 diabetes. Here the CDR3 DNA reads TGTGCCTCGAGTAGCGTCTCCTACGAGCAGTACTTC. Translated, it gives CASSSVSYEQYF.